This T cell receptor beta chain emerged from a study of CD8+CD57+ T cells in acquired aplastic anemia. This clonotype has ten or more counts. Its antigen remains unidentified. Study-wide findings and caveats: Statistical testing detected no significant gap in CD8+ Simpson's diversity between patients and controls.

TCR beta VDJ and CDR3 profiling used genomic DNA as template. TCRdb re-called the reads with MiXCR, one entry per CDR3 protein. The sample holds roughly 170,000 distinct CDR3 sequences, 55% to 80% seen once. Germline values: CDR1 SGDLS, CDR2 YYNGEE. The CDR3 runs to 17 residues. Trimming cost V 2 bases and J 0 bases, with 15 bases left between them. The genes are TRBV9 and TRBJ2-1, with a tentative D call TRBD2 (6 bases). The source material was sorted CD4+, CD8+, or CD8+CD57+ T cells (not recorded which) from PBMCs. The TCR sequence derives from a human donor in good health. CDR3 protein: CASSVPAGAPSYNEQFF. Written as DNA, the CDR3 is TGTGCCAGCAGCGTCCCAGCGGGCGCCCCCTCCTACAATGAGCAGTTCTTC.